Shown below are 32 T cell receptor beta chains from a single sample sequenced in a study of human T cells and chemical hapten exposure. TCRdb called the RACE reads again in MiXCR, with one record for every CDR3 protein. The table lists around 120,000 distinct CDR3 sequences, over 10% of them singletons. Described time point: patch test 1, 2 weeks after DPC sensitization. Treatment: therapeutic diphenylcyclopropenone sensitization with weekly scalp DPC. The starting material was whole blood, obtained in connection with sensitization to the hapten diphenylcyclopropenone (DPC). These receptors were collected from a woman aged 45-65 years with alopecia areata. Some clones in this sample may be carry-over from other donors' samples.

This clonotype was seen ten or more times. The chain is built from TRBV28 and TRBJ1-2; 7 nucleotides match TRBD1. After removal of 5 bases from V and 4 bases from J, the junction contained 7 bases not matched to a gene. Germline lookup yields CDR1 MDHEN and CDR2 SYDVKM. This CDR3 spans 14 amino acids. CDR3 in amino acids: CASSPPGTAYGYTF. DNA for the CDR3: TGTGCCAGCAGTCCCCCGGGGACAGCCTATGGCTACACCTTC.

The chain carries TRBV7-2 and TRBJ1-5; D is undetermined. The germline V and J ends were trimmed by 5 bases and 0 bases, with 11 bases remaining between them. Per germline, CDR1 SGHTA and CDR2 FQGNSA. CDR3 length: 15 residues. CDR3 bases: TGTGCCAGCAGCCCCGCAGATTTTAGCAATCAGCCCCAGCATTTT. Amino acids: CASSPADFSNQPQHF.

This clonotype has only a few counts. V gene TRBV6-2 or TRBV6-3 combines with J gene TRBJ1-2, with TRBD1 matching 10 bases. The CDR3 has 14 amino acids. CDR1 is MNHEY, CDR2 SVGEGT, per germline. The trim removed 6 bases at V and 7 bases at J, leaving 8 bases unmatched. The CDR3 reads CASSITGTGVGYTF. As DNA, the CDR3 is TGTGCCAGCAGCATCACCGGGACAGGGGTTGGCTACACCTTC.

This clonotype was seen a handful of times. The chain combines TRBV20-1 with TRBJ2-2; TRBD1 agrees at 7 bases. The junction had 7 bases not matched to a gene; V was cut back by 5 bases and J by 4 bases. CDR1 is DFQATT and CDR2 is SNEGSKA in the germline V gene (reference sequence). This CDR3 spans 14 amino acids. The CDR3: CSASTGAPTGELFF. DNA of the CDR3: TGCAGTGCTTCAACAGGGGCCCCCACCGGGGAGCTGTTTTTT.

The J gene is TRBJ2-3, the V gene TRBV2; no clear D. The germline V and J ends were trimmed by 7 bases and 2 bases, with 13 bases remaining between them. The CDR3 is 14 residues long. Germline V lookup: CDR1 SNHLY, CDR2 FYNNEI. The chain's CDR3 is CASMASPSTDTQYF. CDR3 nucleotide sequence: TGTGCCAGCATGGCAAGTCCATCCACAGATACGCAGTATTTT.

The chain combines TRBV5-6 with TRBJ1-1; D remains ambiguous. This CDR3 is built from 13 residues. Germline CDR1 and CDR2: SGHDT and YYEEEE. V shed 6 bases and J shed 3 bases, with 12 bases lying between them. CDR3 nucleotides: TGTGCCAGCAACCATATGTTGGACACTGAAGCTTTCTTT. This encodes CASNHMLDTEAFF.

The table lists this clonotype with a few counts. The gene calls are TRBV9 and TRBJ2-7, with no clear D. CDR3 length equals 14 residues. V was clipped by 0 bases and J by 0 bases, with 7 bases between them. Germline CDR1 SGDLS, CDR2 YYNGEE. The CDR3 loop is CASSVATVSYEQYF. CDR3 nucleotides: TGTGCCAGCAGCGTAGCTACAGTCTCCTACGAGCAGTACTTC. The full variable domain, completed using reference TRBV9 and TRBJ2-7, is DSGVTQTPKHLITATGQRVTLRCSPRSGDLSVYWYQQSLDQGLQFLIQYYNGEERAKGNILERFSAQQFPDLHSELNLSSLELGDSALYFCASSVATVSYEQYFGPGTRLTVT.

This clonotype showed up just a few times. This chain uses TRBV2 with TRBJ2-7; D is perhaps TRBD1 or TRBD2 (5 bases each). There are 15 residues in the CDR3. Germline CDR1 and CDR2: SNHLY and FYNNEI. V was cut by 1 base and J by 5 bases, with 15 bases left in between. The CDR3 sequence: CASSEEGPQLNEQYF. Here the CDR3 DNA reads TGTGCCAGCAGTGAAGAGGGACCCCAACTAAACGAGCAGTACTTC.

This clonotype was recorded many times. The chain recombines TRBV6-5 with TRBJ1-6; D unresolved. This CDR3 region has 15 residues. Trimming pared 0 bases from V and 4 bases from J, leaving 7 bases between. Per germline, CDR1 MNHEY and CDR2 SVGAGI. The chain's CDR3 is CASSYSAAYNSPLHF. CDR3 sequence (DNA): TGTGCCAGCAGTTACTCGGCAGCTTATAATTCACCCCTCCACTTT.

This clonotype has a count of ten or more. The CDR3 protein is CASRLASGLEQFF. DNA of the CDR3: TGTGCCAGTAGGCTCGCCTCTGGGTTAGAGCAGTTCTTC. The chain carries TRBV19 and TRBJ2-1; no clear D gene. The germline CDR1 and CDR2 sequences are LNHDA and SQIVND (reference sequence). This CDR3 comprises 13 residues. The V end was cut by 6 bases, the J end by 10 bases, with 16 bases between.

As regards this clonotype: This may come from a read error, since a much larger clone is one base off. The CDR3 region is CASSHRERVATGEPFF. DNA of the CDR3: TGTGCCAGCAGCCACCGTGAAAGGGTGGCCACCGGGGAGCCGTTTTTT. This chain connects TRBV28 to TRBJ2-2; D possibly corresponds to TRBD2 (5 bases). Germline V lookup: CDR1 MDHEN, CDR2 SYDVKM. The CDR3 runs 16 residues.

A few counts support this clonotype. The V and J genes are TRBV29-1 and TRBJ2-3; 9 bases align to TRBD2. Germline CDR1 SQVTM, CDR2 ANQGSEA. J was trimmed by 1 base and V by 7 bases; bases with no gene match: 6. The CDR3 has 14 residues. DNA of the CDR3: TGCAGCGCTAACGGCGGGGGGGGCACAGATACGCAGTATTTT. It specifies CSANGGGGTDTQYF.

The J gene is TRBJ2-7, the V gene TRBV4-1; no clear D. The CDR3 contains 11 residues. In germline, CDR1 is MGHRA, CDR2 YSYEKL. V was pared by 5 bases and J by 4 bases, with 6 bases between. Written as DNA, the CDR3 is TGCGCCAGCAGCAACGGGTACGAGCAGTACTTC. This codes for CASSNGYEQYF.

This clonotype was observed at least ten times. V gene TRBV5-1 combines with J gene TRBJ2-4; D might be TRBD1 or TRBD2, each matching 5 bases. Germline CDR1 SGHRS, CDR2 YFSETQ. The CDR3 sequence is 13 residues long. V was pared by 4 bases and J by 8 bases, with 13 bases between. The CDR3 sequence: CASSRDPRDIQYF. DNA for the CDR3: TGCGCCAGCAGCCGGGACCCAAGGGACATTCAGTACTTC.

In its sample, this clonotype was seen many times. The CDR3: CASSLGPGETYNSPLHF. CDR3 nucleotides: TGTGCCAGCAGCTTGGGCCCAGGGGAGACCTATAATTCACCCCTCCACTTT. The rearrangement uses TRBV7-9 and TRBJ1-6, with D tentatively TRBD1 (6 bases). The CDR3 spans 17 residues. Looked up from germline, CDR1 is SEHNR and CDR2 is FQNEAQ (reference sequence). V dropped 3 bases and J dropped 2 bases, with 14 bases sitting between them. Full variable domain (missing parts from reference TRBV7-9 and TRBJ1-6): DTGVSQNPRHKITKRGQNVTFRCDPISEHNRLYWYRQTLGQGPEFLTYFQNEAQLEKSRLLSDRFSAERPKGSFSTLEIQRTEQGDSAMYLCASSLGPGETYNSPLHFGNGTRLTVT.

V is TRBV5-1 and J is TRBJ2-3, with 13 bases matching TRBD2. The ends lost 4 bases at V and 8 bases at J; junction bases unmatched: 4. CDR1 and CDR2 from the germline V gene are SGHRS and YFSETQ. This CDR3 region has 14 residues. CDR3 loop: CASSPGTSGITQYF. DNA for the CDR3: TGCGCCAGCAGCCCAGGGACTAGCGGGATTACGCAGTATTTT.

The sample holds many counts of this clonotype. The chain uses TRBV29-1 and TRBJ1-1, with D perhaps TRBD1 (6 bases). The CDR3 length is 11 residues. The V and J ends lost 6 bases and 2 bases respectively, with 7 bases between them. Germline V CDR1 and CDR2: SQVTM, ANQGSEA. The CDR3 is CSVRGNTEAFF. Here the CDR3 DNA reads TGCAGCGTCAGGGGAAACACTGAAGCTTTCTTT.

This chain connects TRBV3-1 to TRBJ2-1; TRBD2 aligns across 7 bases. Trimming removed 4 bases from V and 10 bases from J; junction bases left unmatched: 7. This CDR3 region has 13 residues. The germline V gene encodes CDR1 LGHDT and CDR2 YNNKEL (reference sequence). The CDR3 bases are TGTGCCAGCAGCCCACAACTAGCGTACGAGCAGTTCTTC. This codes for CASSPQLAYEQFF.

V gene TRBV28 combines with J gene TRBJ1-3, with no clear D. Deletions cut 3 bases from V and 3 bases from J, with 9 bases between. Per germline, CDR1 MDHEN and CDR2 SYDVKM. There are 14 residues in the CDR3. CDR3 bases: TGTGCCAGCAGTTTTGGACCAGGTGGAAACACCATATATTTT. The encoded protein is CASSFGPGGNTIYF. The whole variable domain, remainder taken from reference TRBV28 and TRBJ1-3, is DVKVTQSSRYLVKRTGEKVFLECVQDMDHENMFWYRQDPGLGLRLIYFSYDVKMKEKGDIPEGYSVSREKKERFSLILESASTNQTSMYLCASSFGPGGNTIYFGEGSWLTVV.

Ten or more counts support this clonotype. DNA of the CDR3: TGCAGCGTTTGGGGGGGGCGAGGCTACGAGCAGTACTTC. Its translation: CSVWGGRGYEQYF. The genes are TRBV29-1 and TRBJ2-7; D is possibly TRBD2 (7 bases). The CDR3 length is 13 residues. With 5 bases removed from V and 3 bases from J, the gap between germline ends came to 14 bases. Germline values: CDR1 SQVTM, CDR2 ANQGSEA.

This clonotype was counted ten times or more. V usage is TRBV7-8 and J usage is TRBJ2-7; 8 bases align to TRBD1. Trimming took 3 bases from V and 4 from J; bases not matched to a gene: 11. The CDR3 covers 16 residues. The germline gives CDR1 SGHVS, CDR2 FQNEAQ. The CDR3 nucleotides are TGTGCCAGCAGCTTCTTAGAGGCAGGGGGCGTTTACGAGCAGTACTTC. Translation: CASSFLEAGGVYEQYF.

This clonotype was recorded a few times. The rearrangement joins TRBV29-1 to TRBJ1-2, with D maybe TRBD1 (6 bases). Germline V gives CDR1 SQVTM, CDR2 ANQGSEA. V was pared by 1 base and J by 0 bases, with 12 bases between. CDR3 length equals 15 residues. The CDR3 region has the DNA TGCAGCGTTGAAGTCACCGGGACACCTAACTATGGCTACACCTTC. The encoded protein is CSVEVTGTPNYGYTF.

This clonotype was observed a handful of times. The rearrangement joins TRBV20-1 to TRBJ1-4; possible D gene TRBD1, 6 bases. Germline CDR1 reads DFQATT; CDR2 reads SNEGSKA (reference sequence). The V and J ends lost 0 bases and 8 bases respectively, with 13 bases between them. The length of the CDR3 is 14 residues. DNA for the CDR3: TGCAGTGCTAGAGATCAAGGACAGCCCGAAAAACTGTTTTTT. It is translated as CSARDQGQPEKLFF.

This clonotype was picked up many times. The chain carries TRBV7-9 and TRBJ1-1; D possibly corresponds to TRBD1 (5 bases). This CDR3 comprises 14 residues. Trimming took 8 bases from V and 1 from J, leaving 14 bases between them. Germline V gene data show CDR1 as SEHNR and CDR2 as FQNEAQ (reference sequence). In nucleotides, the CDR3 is TGTGCCAGCTCCCAGGGTCAGGAGAACACTGAAGCTTTCTTT. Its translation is CASSQGQENTEAFF.

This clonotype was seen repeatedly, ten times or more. DNA of the CDR3: TGCAGTGCTGTCAGTAACATTCAGTACTTC. Translating it yields CSAVSNIQYF. The gene calls are TRBV20-1 and TRBJ2-4; D not resolved. The length of the CDR3 is 10 residues. The germline V gene has CDR1 DFQATT and CDR2 SNEGSKA (reference sequence). The V end was cut by 5 bases, the J end by 7 bases, with 6 bases between.

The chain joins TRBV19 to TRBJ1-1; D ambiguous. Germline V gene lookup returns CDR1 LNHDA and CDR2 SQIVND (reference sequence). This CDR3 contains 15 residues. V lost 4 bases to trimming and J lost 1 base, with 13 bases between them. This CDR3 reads CASSNLRVRNTEAFF. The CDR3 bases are TGTGCCAGTAGTAACCTACGGGTGAGGAACACTGAAGCTTTCTTT.

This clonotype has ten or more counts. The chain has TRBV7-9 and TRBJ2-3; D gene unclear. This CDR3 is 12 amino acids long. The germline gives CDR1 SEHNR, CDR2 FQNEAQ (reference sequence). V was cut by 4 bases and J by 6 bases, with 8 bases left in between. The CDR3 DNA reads TGTGCCAGCAGCTCCCCTGGTGATACGCAGTATTTT. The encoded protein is CASSSPGDTQYF.

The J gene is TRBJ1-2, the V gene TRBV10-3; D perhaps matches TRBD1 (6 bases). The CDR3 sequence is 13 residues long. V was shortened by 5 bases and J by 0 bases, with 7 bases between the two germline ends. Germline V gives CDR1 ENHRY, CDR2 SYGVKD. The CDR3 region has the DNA TGTGCCATCAGTCGGACAGCTAACTATGGCTACACCTTC. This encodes CAISRTANYGYTF.

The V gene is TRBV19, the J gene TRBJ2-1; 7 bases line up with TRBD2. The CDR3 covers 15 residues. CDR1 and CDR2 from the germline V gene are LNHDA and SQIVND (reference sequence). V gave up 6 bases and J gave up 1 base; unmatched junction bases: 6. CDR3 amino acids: CASSQSGTSYNEQFF. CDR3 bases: TGTGCCAGTAGCCAAAGCGGGACTTCCTACAATGAGCAGTTCTTC.

The CDR3 nucleotides read TGTGCCAGCCTAACACAGGGTGCCACCGGGGAGCTGTTTTTT. Translating gives CASLTQGATGELFF. This sequence joins TRBV28 and TRBJ2-2; D may be TRBD1 (6 bases). This CDR3 has 14 amino acids. With 8 bases removed from V and 4 bases from J, the gap between germline ends came to 14 bases. Germline V gives CDR1 MDHEN, CDR2 SYDVKM.

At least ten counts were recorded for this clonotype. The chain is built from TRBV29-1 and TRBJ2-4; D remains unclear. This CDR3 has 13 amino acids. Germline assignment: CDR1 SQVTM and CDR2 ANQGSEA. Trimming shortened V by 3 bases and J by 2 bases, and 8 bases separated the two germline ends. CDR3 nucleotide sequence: TGCAGCGTTGATTGGGGATCCAAAAACATTCAGTACTTC. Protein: CSVDWGSKNIQYF.

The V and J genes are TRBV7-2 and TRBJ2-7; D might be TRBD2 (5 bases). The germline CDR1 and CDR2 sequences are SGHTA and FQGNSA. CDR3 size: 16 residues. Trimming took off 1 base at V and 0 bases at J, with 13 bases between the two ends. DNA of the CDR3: TGTGCCAGCAGCTTAGTCTCCGGGGTAAGCTCCTACGAGCAGTACTTC. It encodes CASSLVSGVSSYEQYF.